This T cell receptor (beta chain) was documented in a study of blood T cell repertoires in COVID-19. The wider study: Donors in the United States, Italy and Spain gave samples during acute or convalescent COVID-19. T cells, B-cell-depleted T cells, or PBMCs supplied cDNA or gDNA.

Original handling: Amplification of reference gene primers provided the estimated nucleated cell counts. Clones were sequenced by immunoSEQ multiplex PCR, and TCRdb holds only the in-frame ones, with some missing. That table is the source of V, J and clone size, and D and trimming were worked out from the DNA. Of tens of thousands of clones listed, around 91% are singletons. Losses at the gene ends were 3 bases for V and 6 bases for J; bases not matched to a gene: 8. Germline-derived CDR1 and CDR2 are MNHNS and SASEGT. The CDR3 runs 15 residues. Seattle participants joined during active infection and were tracked over time.

The chain uses TRBV6-1 and TRBJ2-3, with 8 bases fitting TRBD1. This sequence was found in a man between 18 and 29 years old with COVID-19, enrolled during active disease. What was sequenced was peripheral blood. CDR3 sequence reads: CASSELGRGLDTQYF. The CDR3, as DNA: TGTGCCAGCAGTGAGCTTGGCAGGGGGCTGGATACGCAGTATTTT.